The 28 T cell receptor beta chains reported below all come from one sample, sequenced in a study of control samples from healthy donors and cancer patients. Assay: immunoSEQ multiplex PCR; the TCRdb copy retains only in-frame clones and omits some. The sample consists of around 140,000 clones, roughly 90% of them appearing once. Sequenced sample: PBMCs. These receptors came from a man aged 50 to 60 with head and neck cancer.

The chain couples TRBV28 to TRBJ1-4; no reliable D call. The germline V and J ends were trimmed by 4 bases and 3 bases, with 9 bases remaining between them. Germline lookup yields CDR1 MDHEN and CDR2 SYDVKM. The CDR3 is 14 amino acids. CDR3 sequence reads: CASSSDGANEKLFF. CDR3 nucleotides: TGTGCCAGCAGTTCCGACGGGGCTAATGAAAAACTGTTTTTT. Supplemented by reference TRBV28 and TRBJ1-4, the full variable domain reads DVKVTQSSRYLVKRTGEKVFLECVQDMDHENMFWYRQDPGLGLRLIYFSYDVKMKEKGDIPEGYSVSREKKERFSLILESASTNQTSMYLCASSSDGANEKLFFGSGTQLSVL.

The rearrangement joins TRBV24-1 to TRBJ2-2, with D possibly being TRBD1 (6 bases). The CDR3 length is 15 residues. CDR1 is KGHDR, CDR2 SFDVKD, per germline. Trimming removed 4 bases at V and 3 bases at J, with 11 bases between. CDR3 residues: CATSDRQGYTGELFF. As DNA, the CDR3 is TGTGCCACCAGTGACAGGCAGGGGTACACCGGGGAGCTGTTTTTT.

The chain is built from TRBV14 and TRBJ1-2, with 10 positions matching TRBD1. CDR1 SGHDN and CDR2 FVKESK come from the germline V gene. The CDR3 is 13 amino acids. J was trimmed by 5 bases and V by 4 bases; bases with no gene match: 1. The CDR3 sequence is CASSRQGAYGYTF. CDR3 sequence (DNA): TGTGCCAGCAGCCGACAGGGGGCTTATGGCTACACCTTC.

The chain links TRBV6-6 to TRBJ2-1; 7 bases agree with TRBD2. The trim removed 8 bases at V and 6 bases at J, leaving 7 bases unmatched. Germline CDR1 and CDR2: MNHNY and SVGAGI (reference sequence). CDR3 size: 13 residues. In nucleotides, the CDR3 is TGTGCCAGCCAGCGTGGGGGGGTCAATGAGCAGTTCTTC. It specifies CASQRGGVNEQFF.

The chain employs TRBV12-3 or TRBV12-4 and TRBJ1-1; D is uncertain. The CDR3 spans 13 residues. Trimming stripped 4 bases from V and 2 bases from J, with 8 bases between. The CDR3 DNA follows: TGTGCCAGCAGTTCCCAGGCAAACACTGAAGCTTTCTTT. Translated: CASSSQANTEAFF.

The chain is built from TRBV10-2 and TRBJ2-2; no clear D. The CDR3 consists of 16 residues. With 0 bases removed from V and 4 bases from J, the gap between germline ends came to 12 bases. CDR1 WSHSY and CDR2 SAAADI come from the germline V gene. The CDR3 is CASSESKARFTGELFF. The CDR3 DNA reads TGCGCCAGCAGTGAGTCGAAGGCGCGATTCACCGGGGAGCTGTTTTTT.

The chain couples TRBV18 to TRBJ1-2, with a possible D match to TRBD1 (6 bases). Trimming removed 5 bases from V and 6 bases from J, with 10 bases in between. The CDR3 is 12 residues long. CDR1 is KGHSH and CDR2 is LQKENI in the germline V gene. The CDR3 region has the DNA TGTGCCAGCTCATCACAGGGACATGGCTACACCTTC. As protein: CASSSQGHGYTF.

This chain connects TRBV6-1 to TRBJ1-5; D is uncertain. This CDR3 is built from 14 residues. CDR1 MNHNS and CDR2 SASEGT come from the germline V gene. With 3 bases removed from V and 5 bases from J, the gap between germline ends came to 11 bases. CDR3 residues: CASSEGFRHQPQHF. The CDR3, as DNA: TGTGCCAGCAGTGAGGGATTCCGGCATCAGCCCCAGCATTTT.

The CDR3 sequence is CASSGPISSGNTIYF. The CDR3 bases are TGTGCCAGCAGTGGCCCCATTTCCTCTGGAAACACCATATATTTT. The J gene is TRBJ1-3, the V gene TRBV6-2 or TRBV6-3; no reliable D call. The V and J ends lost 5 bases and 0 bases respectively, with 11 bases between them. This CDR3 spans 15 amino acids. CDR1 is MNHEY and CDR2 is SVGEGT in the germline V gene.

The chain uses TRBV9 and TRBJ1-1; TRBD1 matches 8 bases. The V gene end was trimmed by 4 bases and the J gene end by 3 bases; junction bases not matched to a gene: 8. CDR3 length: 15 residues. The germline V gene encodes CDR1 SGDLS and CDR2 YYNGEE. The CDR3 loop reads CASSLDRGGDTEAFF. CDR3 nucleotide sequence: TGTGCCAGCAGCCTCGACAGGGGTGGGGACACTGAAGCTTTCTTT.

V and J are TRBV9 and TRBJ2-7; a weak D match, TRBD1 (6 bases). The V gene lost 4 bases and the J gene lost 0 bases, with 11 bases spanning the gap. The CDR3 sequence is 14 residues long. CDR1 SGDLS and CDR2 YYNGEE come from the germline V gene. The CDR3 nucleotides are TGTGCCAGCAGCCCTAGGGGGAGCTCCTACGAGCAGTACTTC. Protein product: CASSPRGSSYEQYF. The full variable domain, completed using reference TRBV9 and TRBJ2-7, is DSGVTQTPKHLITATGQRVTLRCSPRSGDLSVYWYQQSLDQGLQFLIQYYNGEERAKGNILERFSAQQFPDLHSELNLSSLELGDSALYFCASSPRGSSYEQYFGPGTRLTVT.

This chain links TRBV9 with TRBJ2-5; D perhaps matches TRBD1 (6 bases). The CDR3 extends over 15 amino acids. Germline V gene sequence: CDR1 SGDLS, CDR2 YYNGEE. V lost 5 bases and J lost 4, with 18 bases in between. Here the CDR3 reads CASSTPQRGRETQYF. CDR3 DNA: TGTGCCAGCAGTACCCCACAGAGGGGGAGAGAGACCCAGTACTTC.

The chain carries TRBV14 and TRBJ2-5; TRBD1 matches at 8 bases. The CDR3 is 16 amino acids. Unmatched junction bases numbered 9, after V lost 5 bases and J lost 1 base. Germline lookup yields CDR1 SGHDN and CDR2 FVKESK. CDR3 in DNA: TGTGCCAGCAGCATACTTGGACAGGGTCCCCAAGAGACCCAGTACTTC. This translates into CASSILGQGPQETQYF.

This chain connects TRBV12-3 or TRBV12-4 to TRBJ1-1, with D perhaps TRBD1 (6 bases). V was clipped by 5 bases and J by 6 bases, with 13 bases between them. This CDR3 is built from 13 residues. This CDR3 is CASSAGTNPEAFF. As DNA, the CDR3 is TGTGCCAGCAGTGCTGGGACAAACCCTGAAGCTTTCTTT.

CDR3 residues: CASSQVTSGPYEQYF. Here the CDR3 DNA reads TGTGCCAGCAGCCAGGTAACGAGCGGGCCCTACGAGCAGTACTTC. The chain recombines TRBV3-1 (or the pseudogene TRBV3-2) with TRBJ2-7, with a weak D call TRBD2 (6 bases). The CDR3 has 15 amino acids. V was clipped by 3 bases and J by 2 bases, with 14 bases between them. The V gene's germline CDR1 is LGHDT and CDR2 YNNKEL (reference sequence).

The chain uses TRBV4-1 and TRBJ2-7; 8 positions match TRBD2. With 1 base clipped from V and 3 bases from J, the junction kept 5 bases outside the gene matches. The CDR3 is 15 residues long. CDR1 is MGHRA and CDR2 is YSYEKL in the germline V gene. The CDR3 coding sequence is TGCGCCAGCAGCCAAGGGCTAGCGGGTGTCTACGAGCAGTACTTC. This codes for CASSQGLAGVYEQYF.

The table lists this clone with a count of one. Here the CDR3 reads CASSLEGPDGYTF. DNA for the CDR3: TGTGCCAGCAGCTTGGAAGGGCCGGATGGCTACACCTTC. This chain links TRBV5-6 with TRBJ1-2, with D unresolved. V gave up 0 bases and J gave up 6 bases, with 9 bases separating them. Looked up from germline, CDR1 is SGHDT and CDR2 is YYEEEE. The CDR3 is 13 residues long.

The chain uses TRBV5-6 and TRBJ2-7, with D perhaps matching TRBD1 (6 bases). V lost 6 bases and J 2 bases, leaving 15 bases between the germline ends. Germline CDR1 is SGHDT and CDR2 is YYEEEE. This CDR3 region has 14 residues. CDR3 protein: CASIQWDNPYEQYF. The DNA of the CDR3 is TGTGCCAGCATCCAATGGGACAACCCCTACGAGCAGTACTTC.

The J gene is TRBJ2-2, the V gene TRBV10-1; maybe TRBD1 (6 bases). CDR1 and CDR2 (germline): WNHNN, SYGVQD (reference sequence). V lost 2 bases and J 5 bases, leaving 6 bases between the germline ends. This CDR3 region has 13 residues. DNA for the CDR3: TGCGCCAGCAGTGAGCAGGGGACCGGGGAGCTGTTTTTT. Amino acids: CASSEQGTGELFF.

This chain uses TRBV7-2 with TRBJ2-1; a possible D gene is TRBD2 (6 bases). Germline V lookup: CDR1 SGHTA, CDR2 FQGNSA. The length of the CDR3 is 14 residues. The V and J ends lost 8 bases and 2 bases respectively, with 13 bases between them. The CDR3 is CASRGTNPYNEQFF. The CDR3 nucleotides read TGTGCCAGCCGGGGGACGAACCCCTACAATGAGCAGTTCTTC.

The genes are TRBV18 and TRBJ2-1, with TRBD2 matching 7 bases. J gave up 4 bases and V 3 bases, and 9 bases lay outside the gene matches. This CDR3 contains 16 residues. Germline CDR1 reads KGHSH; CDR2 reads LQKENI. The CDR3 sequence is CASSPSGAGPYNEQFF. The CDR3 DNA sequence: TGTGCCAGCTCACCCTCGGGAGCGGGACCGTACAATGAGCAGTTCTTC.

This clone has just a few counts. V gene TRBV18 combines with J gene TRBJ1-4; a weak D match, TRBD1 (5 bases). Trimming pared 6 bases from V and 7 bases from J, leaving 9 bases between. The CDR3 runs to 12 residues. Germline assignment: CDR1 KGHSH and CDR2 LQKENI. The CDR3 sequence: CASSQGGEKLFF. The CDR3 nucleotides read TGTGCCAGCTCCCAGGGAGGTGAAAAACTGTTTTTT.

V and J are TRBV19 and TRBJ2-7, with TRBD2 matching over 14 bases. V trimming: 3 bases; J trimming: 1 base; junction bases outside the gene matches: 2. The CDR3 loop spans 16 amino acids. Germline-derived CDR1 and CDR2 are LNHDA and SQIVND (reference sequence). This CDR3 is CASSMGLAGESYEQYF. The CDR3 bases are TGTGCCAGTAGTATGGGACTAGCGGGAGAATCCTACGAGCAGTACTTC.

The chain recombines TRBV7-9 with TRBJ2-2; D is ambiguous. Germline V gene sequence: CDR1 SEHNR, CDR2 FQNEAQ (reference sequence). Trimming shortened V by 3 bases and J by 2 bases, and 7 bases separated the two germline ends. CDR3 length: 14 amino acids. CDR3 sequence reads: CASSLRPNTGELFF. The CDR3 DNA sequence: TGTGCCAGCAGCTTGCGTCCCAACACCGGGGAGCTGTTTTTT. The full variable domain, completed using reference TRBV7-9 and TRBJ2-2, is DTGVSQNPRHKITKRGQNVTFRCDPISEHNRLYWYRQTLGQGPEFLTYFQNEAQLEKSRLLSDRFSAERPKGSFSTLEIQRTEQGDSAMYLCASSLRPNTGELFFGEGSRLTVL.

The V call is TRBV6-2 or TRBV6-3, the J call TRBJ2-5; 10 bases are a match to TRBD1. Looked up from germline, CDR1 is MNHEY and CDR2 is SVGEGT. The CDR3 has 16 amino acids. Trimming at V came to 6 bases and at J to 5 bases, leaving 12 bases not matched to a gene. In DNA, the CDR3 is TGTGCCAGCAGCCCGGGACAGGGGAGGACGTGGGAGACCCAGTACTTC. Its translation: CASSPGQGRTWETQYF.

The chain has TRBV6-2 or TRBV6-3 and TRBJ2-1; TRBD2 aligns across 7 bases. CDR1 is MNHEY, CDR2 SVGEGT, per germline. After removal of 2 bases from V and 10 bases from J, the junction contained 8 bases not matched to a gene. The CDR3 spans 14 residues. CDR3 in DNA: TGTGCCAGCAGTTACAGCGGGGAGGCCCGGGAGCAGTTCTTC. This codes for CASSYSGEAREQFF.

This chain uses TRBV7-9 with TRBJ2-5; D ambiguous. Deletions cut 0 bases from V and 1 base from J, with 0 bases between. Germline loops: CDR1 SEHNR, CDR2 FQNEAQ (reference sequence). The CDR3 extends over 12 amino acids. In DNA, the CDR3 is TGTGCCAGCAGCTTAGCCCAAGAGACCCAGTACTTC. This encodes CASSLAQETQYF.

The chain employs TRBV7-9 and TRBJ1-5; D unresolved. CDR1 is SEHNR, CDR2 FQNEAQ, per germline (reference sequence). Trimming removed 5 bases from V and 9 bases from J, with 17 bases in between. CDR3 length equals 14 residues. CDR3 region: CASSLEGGPWPQHF. In DNA, the CDR3 is TGTGCCAGCAGCCTCGAGGGAGGGCCATGGCCCCAGCATTTT.